This TCR beta chain appears in the sequencing data of a study of OX40 agonist ivuxolimab in advanced cancers. There are 14 residues in the CDR3. Germline V gene sequence: CDR1 MNHNS, CDR2 SASEGT. The V end lost 4 bases, the J end lost 1 base, and 10 bases lay between the germline ends. Assay: immunoSEQ multiplex PCR; the TCRdb copy retains only in-frame clones and omits some. The sample holds about 61,000 clones, more than 65% seen once. The specimen comprised CD4+ or CD8+ T cells sorted from blood, sampled in a trial of the OX40 agonist ivuxolimab. The chain joins TRBV6-1 to TRBJ1-1; D gene unclear. This clonotype was sampled from an adult with an advanced solid tumor such as melanoma, head and neck, liver or kidney cancer. CDR3 in DNA: TGTGCCAGCAGTGGAGGCGGACGGAACACTGAAGCTTTCTTT. It translates to CASSGGGRNTEAFF.